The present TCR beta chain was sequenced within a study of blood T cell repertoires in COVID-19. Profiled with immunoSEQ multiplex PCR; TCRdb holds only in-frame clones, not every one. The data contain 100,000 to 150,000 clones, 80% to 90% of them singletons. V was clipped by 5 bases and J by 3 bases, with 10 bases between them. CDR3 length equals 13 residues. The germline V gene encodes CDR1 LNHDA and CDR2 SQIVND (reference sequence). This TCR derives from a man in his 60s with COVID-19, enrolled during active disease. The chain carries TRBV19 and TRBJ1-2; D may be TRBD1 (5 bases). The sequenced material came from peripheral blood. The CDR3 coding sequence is TGTGCCAGTAGTTTACAGGTTTACTATGGCTACACCTTC. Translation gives CASSLQVYYGYTF.